The 11 T cell receptor beta chains reported below all come from one sample, sequenced in a study of T cells after yellow fever vaccination. TCRdb called the 5' RACE reads again in MiXCR, with one record for every CDR3 protein. The sample holds under 5,000 distinct CDR3 sequences, less than 4.5% seen once. The starting material was PBMCs, either bulk or a sorted T-cell subset (CD4+, CD8+, memory, or dextramer-sorted; not recorded which), obtained 15 days after the yellow fever booster vaccination. These receptors were taken from a man in his thirties or forties who received the YFV17D yellow fever vaccine.

At least ten counts were recorded for this clonotype. The V and J genes are TRBV6-5 and TRBJ2-7; no clear D gene. Germline V gives CDR1 MNHEY, CDR2 SVGAGI. The CDR3 length is 11 residues. The V end lost 4 bases, the J end lost 5 bases, and 6 bases lay between the germline ends. The CDR3 reads CASSSADEQYF. The CDR3 DNA reads as TGTGCCAGCAGTTCGGCTGACGAGCAGTACTTC.

At least ten counts were recorded for this clonotype. The rearrangement links TRBV24-1 to TRBJ1-1; no reliable D call. Germline lookup yields CDR1 KGHDR and CDR2 SFDVKD. V was trimmed by 3 bases and J by 0 bases, leaving 13 bases between them. The CDR3 has 16 amino acids. The CDR3 reads CATSDRAAIMNTEAFF. CDR3 DNA sequence: TGTGCCACCAGTGATAGGGCGGCTATTATGAACACTGAAGCTTTCTTT.

Ten or more counts support this clonotype. The genes are TRBV20-1 and TRBJ2-1; possibly TRBD1 for D (5 bases). CDR1 is DFQATT, CDR2 SNEGSKA, per germline (reference sequence). This CDR3 has 13 residues. Trimming stripped 4 bases from V and 7 bases from J, with 14 bases between. The CDR3 DNA is TGCAGTGCTACCATGGGGCACGGGAATGAGCAGTTCTTC. Translating it yields CSATMGHGNEQFF.

This clonotype appeared many times. The J gene is TRBJ2-7, the V gene TRBV14, with D perhaps assigned TRBD1 or TRBD2 (5 bases each). Trimming removed 6 bases from V and 1 base from J, with 22 bases in between. CDR3 size: 17 residues. Germline CDR1 is SGHDN and CDR2 is FVKESK. The CDR3 spells CASSPYYTGTPSYEQYF. The CDR3 bases are TGTGCCAGCAGTCCCTATTATACCGGGACCCCATCCTACGAGCAGTACTTC.

The table lists this clonotype with many counts. The rearrangement links TRBV7-2 to TRBJ2-7, with unresolved D. CDR3 size: 11 residues. Per germline, CDR1 SGHTA and CDR2 FQGNSA. The ends were cut back, 4 bases at V and 2 bases at J, with 3 bases in the middle. CDR3 amino acids: CASSSTYEQYF. The CDR3 nucleotides are TGTGCCAGCAGCTCTACCTACGAGCAGTACTTC. Based on the CDR3 plus reference TRBV7-2 and TRBJ2-7, the full variable domain is GAGVSQSPSNKVTEKGKDVELRCDPISGHTALYWYRQSLGQGLEFLIYFQGNSAPDKSGLPSDRFSAERTGGSVSTLTIQRTQQEDSAVYLCASSSTYEQYFGPGTRLTVT.

This clonotype was counted many times. The V and J genes are TRBV12-3 or TRBV12-4 and TRBJ2-7; TRBD2 aligns across 15 bases. CDR3 length equals 15 residues. With 5 bases clipped from V and 3 bases from J, the junction kept 2 bases outside the gene matches. CDR3 sequence: CASSTGLAGGYEQYF. The DNA for the CDR3 is TGTGCCAGCAGTACGGGACTAGCGGGAGGCTACGAGCAGTACTTC.

This clonotype appeared many times. The rearrangement links TRBV5-1 to TRBJ2-1, with D possibly TRBD2 on 7 matching bases. The CDR3 contains 15 residues. Germline-derived CDR1 and CDR2 are SGHRS and YFSETQ. The germline V and J ends were trimmed by 0 bases and 8 bases, with 15 bases remaining between them. CDR3 DNA: TGCGCCAGCAGCTTGGGCGGGGGCTTTGGAGATGAGCAGTTCTTC. Its protein product is CASSLGGGFGDEQFF.

This clonotype was counted ten times or more. The chain links TRBV5-6 to TRBJ1-4; D is unresolved. The CDR3 loop spans 13 amino acids. CDR1 and CDR2 from the germline V gene are SGHDT and YYEEEE. The V end was cut by 0 bases, the J end by 8 bases, with 8 bases between. The CDR3 protein is CASSLAFGEKLFF. CDR3 nucleotides: TGTGCCAGCAGCTTGGCCTTCGGGGAAAAACTGTTTTTT.

This clonotype is medium-sized in the sample. The V gene is TRBV27, the J gene TRBJ1-5; D remains ambiguous. CDR3 length equals 15 residues. V was clipped by 0 bases and J by 7 bases, with 13 bases between them. Germline V lookup: CDR1 MNHEY, CDR2 SMNVEV (reference sequence). CDR3 DNA: TGTGCCAGCAGTTTATCGGCCGGCTTAAGGCAGCCCCAGCATTTT. Translation: CASSLSAGLRQPQHF.

This clonotype was seen repeatedly, ten times or more. The chain carries TRBV6-5 and TRBJ2-1; no clear D. This CDR3 region has 17 residues. V dropped 2 bases and J dropped 2 bases, with 16 bases sitting between them. Germline V gene lookup returns CDR1 MNHEY and CDR2 SVGAGI. CDR3 sequence: CASSYRSSLSTYNEQFF. In DNA, the CDR3 is TGTGCCAGCAGTTACAGAAGTAGCCTATCTACCTACAATGAGCAGTTCTTC.

This clonotype was found many times. J is TRBJ2-1 and V is TRBV6-2 or TRBV6-3, with a weak D call TRBD2 (5 bases). Germline assignment: CDR1 MNHEY and CDR2 SVGEGT. V lost 5 bases and J 0 bases, leaving 11 bases between the germline ends. CDR3 length equals 15 residues. The CDR3 sequence: CASSQERTSYNEQFF. Here the CDR3 DNA reads TGTGCCAGCAGTCAAGAGCGGACCTCCTACAATGAGCAGTTCTTC.